Shown below are 30 T cell receptor beta chains from a single sample sequenced in a study of cytomegalovirus exposure and HLA in healthy donors. With 60 Vbeta and 13 Jbeta primers, the PCR was carried out. Generated by immunoSEQ multiplex PCR, the TCRdb table keeps only in-frame clones and is missing some. Among about 150,000 clones listed, approximately 83% were seen once. The sequencing sample was made of PBMCs. Receptors originate from a boy under 10 years old in good health and CMV-seronegative.

The chain joins TRBV5-1 to TRBJ2-7, with 7 positions matching TRBD1. Germline CDR1 reads SGHRS; CDR2 reads YFSETQ. The V gene end was trimmed by 4 bases and the J gene end by 2 bases; junction bases not matched to a gene: 9. CDR3 length: 15 amino acids. The CDR3 loop is CASSKTRDRAYEQYV. CDR3 bases: TGCGCCAGCAGCAAAACCCGGGACAGAGCCTACGAGCAGTACGTC.

The gene calls are TRBV7-2 and TRBJ2-5; 8 bases line up with TRBD2. V dropped 5 bases and J dropped 5; count of bases not matched to a gene: 7. The germline gives CDR1 SGHTA, CDR2 FQGNSA. This CDR3 has 14 amino acids. The CDR3 sequence: CASSRTSRWETQYF. The CDR3 nucleotides read TGTGCCAGCAGCCGGACTAGCAGATGGGAGACCCAGTACTTC.

This clone came up a few times. V gene TRBV10-3 combines with J gene TRBJ2-1; no clear D. V was cut by 3 bases and J by 4 bases, with 13 bases left in between. Germline V gene data show CDR1 as ENHRY and CDR2 as SYGVKD. This CDR3 spans 15 amino acids. CDR3 sequence reads: CAISDSNRGYNEQFF. For the CDR3, the DNA is TGTGCCATCAGTGACTCTAACCGTGGTTACAATGAGCAGTTCTTC.

The rearrangement joins TRBV5-4 to TRBJ2-3; a weak D match, TRBD2 (7 bases). The germline V and J ends were trimmed by 4 bases and 6 bases, with 18 bases remaining between them. Looked up from germline, CDR1 is SGHNT and CDR2 is YYREEE (reference sequence). The CDR3 is 15 amino acids. The chain's CDR3 is CASSARGGGGDTQYF. CDR3 in DNA: TGTGCCAGCAGCGCCCGAGGCGGGGGCGGGGATACGCAGTATTTT.

The chain joins TRBV19 to TRBJ2-7, with a possible D match to TRBD2 (6 bases). CDR1 LNHDA and CDR2 SQIVND come from the germline V gene (reference sequence). This CDR3 region has 15 residues. V lost 5 bases, J lost 2 bases, and 16 bases lay in between. The CDR3: CASSYTTSPTYEQYF. CDR3 sequence (DNA): TGTGCCAGTAGTTATACGACTAGTCCAACCTACGAGCAGTACTTC. Combining the CDR3 with reference TRBV19 and TRBJ2-7 gives the whole variable domain DGGITQSPKYLFRKEGQNVTLSCEQNLNHDAMYWYRQDPGQGLRLIYYSQIVNDFQKGDIAEGYSVSREKKESFPLTVTSAQKNPTAFYLCASSYTTSPTYEQYFGPGTRLTVT.

The J gene is TRBJ1-2, the V gene TRBV4-3; 12 nucleotides match TRBD1. The CDR3 consists of 14 residues. Losses at the gene ends were 5 bases for V and 4 bases for J; bases not matched to a gene: 2. Germline V CDR1 and CDR2: LGHNA, YSLEER. The CDR3 loop reads CASSRDRGLYGYTF. In nucleotides, the CDR3 is TGCGCCAGCAGCAGGGACAGGGGGCTCTATGGCTACACCTTC.

This CDR3 is CASSLATGANEQFF. DNA of the CDR3: TGTGCCAGCAGCTTAGCTACAGGGGCGAATGAGCAGTTCTTC. The chain links TRBV7-7 to TRBJ2-1; 7 bases are shared with TRBD1. V lost 0 bases to trimming and J lost 7 bases; unmatched junction nucleotides: 3. The CDR3 is 14 amino acids. Germline V gene data show CDR1 as SSHAT and CDR2 as FNYEAQ (reference sequence).

The genes are TRBV9 and TRBJ2-1; TRBD2 might be the D (5 bases). Trimming removed 4 bases from V and 6 bases from J, with 20 bases in between. Looked up from germline, CDR1 is SGDLS and CDR2 is YYNGEE. There are 16 residues in the CDR3. The CDR3 nucleotides are TGTGCCAGCAGCCCCCGGGTAGTGGGAGCTTCCAATGAGCAGTTCTTC. This encodes CASSPRVVGASNEQFF.

In this sample, this clone turned up once. The CDR3 nucleotides are TGTGCCAGCAGTTACGGGATAGCGGGAGTGGGAGATACGCAGTATTTT. Its protein is CASSYGIAGVGDTQYF. The chain combines TRBV6-6 with TRBJ2-3; 9 nucleotides match TRBD2. V gave up 2 bases and J gave up 5 bases; unmatched junction bases: 8. The germline CDR1 and CDR2 sequences are MNHNY and SVGAGI (reference sequence). CDR3 length: 16 amino acids.

The genes are TRBV9 and TRBJ1-6; 7 positions agree with TRBD1. The CDR3 runs 16 residues. With V trimmed by 3 bases and J by 4 bases, 7 bases remained unmatched. Germline lookup yields CDR1 SGDLS and CDR2 YYNGEE. In DNA, the CDR3 is TGTGCCAGCAGCGACGACAGGGCCGATTATAATTCACCCCTCCACTTT. It yields the protein CASSDDRADYNSPLHF.

The chain uses TRBV29-1 and TRBJ1-2, with 8 bases fitting TRBD1. The V gene end was trimmed by 7 bases and the J gene end by 2 bases; junction bases not matched to a gene: 6. The germline CDR1 and CDR2 sequences are SQVTM and ANQGSEA. This CDR3 has 13 residues. The CDR3 bases are TGCAGCGCCTGGACAGGGCCCAACTATGGCTACACCTTC. It yields the protein CSAWTGPNYGYTF. Combining the CDR3 with reference TRBV29-1 and TRBJ1-2 gives the whole variable domain SAVISQKPSRDICQRGTSLTIQCQVDSQVTMMFWYRQQPGQSLTLIATANQGSEATYESGFVIDKFPISRPNLTFSTLTVSNMSPEDSSIYLCSAWTGPNYGYTFGSGTRLTVV.

V and J are TRBV11-2 and TRBJ2-7; 11 positions agree with TRBD2. The length of the CDR3 is 15 residues. Trimming took 5 bases from V and 4 from J; bases not matched to a gene: 7. The germline V gene encodes CDR1 SGHAT and CDR2 FQNNGV. CDR3 in amino acids: CASSLVAGGQYEQYV. Written as DNA, the CDR3 is TGTGCCAGCAGCCTAGTAGCGGGGGGGCAGTACGAGCAGTACGTC.

The chain uses TRBV29-1 and TRBJ2-1; possible D gene TRBD1, 6 bases. This CDR3 region has 13 residues. The germline V and J ends were trimmed by 4 bases and 2 bases, with 9 bases remaining between them. Germline lookup yields CDR1 SQVTM and CDR2 ANQGSEA. CDR3 bases: TGCAGCGTTGGGACAGAAACCTACAATGAGCAGTTCTTC. Residues: CSVGTETYNEQFF.

The table lists this clone with a few counts. The chain has TRBV5-1 and TRBJ1-1; 10 positions match TRBD1. Germline V gives CDR1 SGHRS, CDR2 YFSETQ. This CDR3 is built from 16 residues. V trimming: 1 base; J trimming: 4 bases; junction bases outside the gene matches: 7. CDR3 DNA sequence: TGCGCCAGCAGCTTGTGGGGGACAGGGGTCGGCACTGAAGCTTTCTTT. Translating gives CASSLWGTGVGTEAFF.

This clone was picked up a small number of times. The chain uses TRBV5-6 and TRBJ2-3; TRBD2 agrees at 10 bases. This CDR3 is built from 14 residues. V shed 4 bases and J 4 bases; nucleotides not matched to a gene: 3. Germline V gene data show CDR1 as SGHDT and CDR2 as YYEEEE. The CDR3 region has the DNA TGTGCCAGCAGCCACGGACTAGCGGCAGATACGCAGTATTTT. It is translated as CASSHGLAADTQYF.

The V and J genes are TRBV5-4 and TRBJ2-2; TRBD2 agrees at 13 bases. Unmatched junction bases numbered 8, after V lost 4 bases and J lost 5 bases. Germline loops: CDR1 SGHNT, CDR2 YYREEE (reference sequence). The CDR3 loop spans 17 amino acids. The CDR3: CASSRVTSGRATGELFF. DNA for the CDR3: TGTGCCAGCAGCCGGGTTACTAGCGGGAGGGCAACCGGGGAGCTGTTTTTT.

V gene TRBV6-1 combines with J gene TRBJ1-1; tentative D call: TRBD1 (5 bases). Germline V gene data show CDR1 as MNHNS and CDR2 as SASEGT. This CDR3 has 14 residues. V lost 5 bases and J 1 base, leaving 11 bases between the germline ends. CDR3 DNA: TGTGCCAGCAGTTATCAGGGCGGGAACACTGAAGCTTTCTTT. It codes for CASSYQGGNTEAFF.

This sequence joins TRBV18 and TRBJ2-5; 7 nucleotides align to TRBD1. Germline CDR1 KGHSH, CDR2 LQKENI. V lost 4 bases and J lost 4; bases outside the gene matches: 6. The length of the CDR3 is 14 residues. This chain's CDR3 is CASSLGQSLETQYF. CDR3 in DNA: TGTGCCAGCTCACTGGGACAGTCTCTAGAGACCCAGTACTTC.

The chain has TRBV6-6 and TRBJ1-2; 7 nucleotides match TRBD1. CDR1 and CDR2 from the germline V gene are MNHNY and SVGAGI (reference sequence). The CDR3 is made up of 13 amino acids. Trimming took 7 bases from V and 5 from J; bases not matched to a gene: 7. CDR3 sequence: CASKERGQYGYTF. CDR3 in DNA: TGTGCCAGCAAAGAAAGGGGACAGTATGGCTACACCTTC.

J is TRBJ1-2 and V is TRBV12-5; D is unresolved. The CDR3 runs 14 residues. Germline CDR1 and CDR2: LGHNT and FRNRAP. Trimming shortened V by 3 bases and J by 2 bases, and 10 bases separated the two germline ends. CDR3 bases: TGTGCTAGTGGTTTACTTACGCGAAACTATGGCTACACCTTC. Translating it yields CASGLLTRNYGYTF.

This chain connects TRBV5-1 to TRBJ1-1; possibly TRBD1 for D (5 bases). CDR1 SGHRS and CDR2 YFSETQ come from the germline V gene. This CDR3 region has 15 residues. The V end lost 2 bases, the J end lost 5 bases, and 16 bases lay between the germline ends. This chain's CDR3 is CASSFGGRRGTEAFF. CDR3 DNA: TGCGCCAGCAGCTTCGGGGGTAGACGGGGAACTGAAGCTTTCTTT.

CDR3 amino acids: CASSPRQASLDEQFF. CDR3 DNA sequence: TGTGCCAGCTCACCGCGACAGGCCTCCCTCGATGAGCAGTTCTTC. The V call is TRBV18, the J call TRBJ2-1, with TRBD1 as a possible D gene (6 bases). CDR1 and CDR2 (germline): KGHSH, LQKENI. The CDR3 consists of 15 residues. The V end was cut by 3 bases, the J end by 8 bases, with 17 bases between.

This clone was observed a handful of times. V gene TRBV29-1 combines with J gene TRBJ1-1; D not resolved. V lost 7 bases, J lost 4 bases, and 10 bases lay in between. Germline V gene data show CDR1 as SQVTM and CDR2 as ANQGSEA. The CDR3 has 11 amino acids. This CDR3 reads CSAFLGTEAFF. CDR3 bases: TGCAGCGCCTTTCTCGGCACTGAAGCTTTCTTT.

The chain is built from TRBV29-1 and TRBJ2-2, with a tentative D call TRBD2 (7 bases). The V end was cut by 7 bases, the J end by 4 bases, with 13 bases between. Germline CDR1 is SQVTM and CDR2 is ANQGSEA. The CDR3 totals 13 residues. CDR3 sequence (DNA): TGCAGCGGGGGGGGACATTCCACCGGGGAGCTGTTTTTT. Translating it yields CSGGGHSTGELFF.

This chain's CDR3 is CASSTEPAGNYEKLFF. In DNA form, the CDR3 reads TGTGCCAGTAGTACCGAACCAGCAGGGAACTATGAAAAACTGTTTTTT. The chain uses TRBV19 and TRBJ1-4; a possible D gene is TRBD1 (5 bases). The CDR3 is made up of 16 amino acids. Germline CDR1 is LNHDA and CDR2 is SQIVND (reference sequence). Between the trimmed V and J ends, which lost 4 bases and 6 bases, there was a span of 18 bases. Looking up the rest from reference TRBV19 and TRBJ1-4 gives the full variable domain: DGGITQSPKYLFRKEGQNVTLSCEQNLNHDAMYWYRQDPGQGLRLIYYSQIVNDFQKGDIAEGYSVSREKKESFPLTVTSAQKNPTAFYLCASSTEPAGNYEKLFFGSGTQLSVL.

The CDR3, as DNA: TGTGCCAGCAGTTACTCGGGGGTGGAGGGTCAGCCCCAGCATTTT. This gives the protein CASSYSGVEGQPQHF. This chain links TRBV6-5 with TRBJ1-5, with D possibly matching TRBD1 (5 bases). This CDR3 contains 15 residues. Trimming removed 0 bases from V and 6 bases from J, with 12 bases in between. The V gene's germline CDR1 is MNHEY and CDR2 SVGAGI.

This clone was seen a few times. The rearrangement joins TRBV4-3 to TRBJ2-7; unclear D gene. The CDR3 is made up of 15 amino acids. CDR1 is LGHNA and CDR2 is YSLEER in the germline V gene. V was shortened by 0 bases and J by 0 bases, with 9 bases between the two germline ends. This CDR3 is CASSQEDGSSYEQYF. CDR3 nucleotide sequence: TGCGCCAGCAGCCAAGAAGATGGTAGCTCCTACGAGCAGTACTTC.

This chain links TRBV6-1 with TRBJ1-2; 7 positions agree with TRBD1. Germline CDR1 and CDR2: MNHNS and SASEGT. Germline trimming cut 0 bases from V and 6 bases from J; bases unmatched to any gene: 13. This CDR3 spans 17 amino acids. The CDR3 sequence is CASSEALRLQGSDGYTF. CDR3 nucleotides: TGTGCCAGCAGTGAAGCCCTAAGATTACAGGGGTCGGATGGCTACACCTTC.

This clone was seen only once. V usage is TRBV7-2 and J usage is TRBJ1-2, with TRBD1 as a possible D gene (6 bases). The CDR3 sequence is 16 residues long. Germline V lookup: CDR1 SGHTA, CDR2 FQGNSA. Trimming left V 1 base short and J 4 bases short, with 16 bases between. The CDR3 spells CASSLEGGRGSYGYTF. CDR3 sequence (DNA): TGTGCCAGCAGCTTAGAAGGTGGCAGGGGTAGCTATGGCTACACCTTC.

The chain joins TRBV7-2 to TRBJ2-5; 8 bases fit TRBD2. This CDR3 has 14 residues. V dropped 2 bases and J dropped 5; count of bases not matched to a gene: 4. Germline CDR1 is SGHTA and CDR2 is FQGNSA. CDR3 sequence reads: CASSLTGGPETQYF. In DNA form, the CDR3 reads TGTGCCAGCAGCTTAACGGGAGGGCCGGAGACCCAGTACTTC.